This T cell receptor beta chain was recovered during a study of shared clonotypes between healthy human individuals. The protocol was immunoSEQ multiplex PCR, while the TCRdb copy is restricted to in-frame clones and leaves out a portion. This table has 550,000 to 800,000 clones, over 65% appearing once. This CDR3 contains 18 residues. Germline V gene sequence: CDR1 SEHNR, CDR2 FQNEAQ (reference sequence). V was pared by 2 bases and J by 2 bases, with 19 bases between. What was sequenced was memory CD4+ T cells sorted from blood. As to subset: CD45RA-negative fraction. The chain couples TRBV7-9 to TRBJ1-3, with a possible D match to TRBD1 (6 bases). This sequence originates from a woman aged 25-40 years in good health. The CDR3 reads CASSLWGQGLLAGNTIYF. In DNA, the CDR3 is TGTGCCAGCAGCTTATGGGGCCAGGGGCTTTTAGCTGGAAACACCATATATTTT.